This T cell receptor (beta chain) was documented in a study of blood T cell repertoires in COVID-19. Overall study context: The United States, Italy and Spain provided the acute and convalescent COVID-19 samples.

Some clones are missing from TCRdb's copy, which holds only in-frame ones; the method was immunoSEQ multiplex PCR. The repertoire consists of around 78,000 clones, with roughly 90% occurring once and the leading ten covering 27%. Germline assignment: CDR1 LNHDA and CDR2 SQIVND (reference sequence). This CDR3 comprises 15 residues. V dropped 4 bases and J dropped 1 base, with 11 bases sitting between them. The chain combines TRBV19 with TRBJ1-5, with TRBD1 as a possible D gene (5 bases). This TCR came from a man aged 45-60 years with active or convalescent COVID-19. Sequenced input: peripheral blood. The CDR3 DNA is TGTGCCAGTAGTAGGGCCGGGGGAAGCAATCAGCCCCAGCATTTT. Translated, it gives CASSRAGGSNQPQHF. The whole variable domain, remainder taken from reference TRBV19 and TRBJ1-5, is DGGITQSPKYLFRKEGQNVTLSCEQNLNHDAMYWYRQDPGQGLRLIYYSQIVNDFQKGDIAEGYSVSREKKESFPLTVTSAQKNPTAFYLCASSRAGGSNQPQHFGDGTRLSIL.